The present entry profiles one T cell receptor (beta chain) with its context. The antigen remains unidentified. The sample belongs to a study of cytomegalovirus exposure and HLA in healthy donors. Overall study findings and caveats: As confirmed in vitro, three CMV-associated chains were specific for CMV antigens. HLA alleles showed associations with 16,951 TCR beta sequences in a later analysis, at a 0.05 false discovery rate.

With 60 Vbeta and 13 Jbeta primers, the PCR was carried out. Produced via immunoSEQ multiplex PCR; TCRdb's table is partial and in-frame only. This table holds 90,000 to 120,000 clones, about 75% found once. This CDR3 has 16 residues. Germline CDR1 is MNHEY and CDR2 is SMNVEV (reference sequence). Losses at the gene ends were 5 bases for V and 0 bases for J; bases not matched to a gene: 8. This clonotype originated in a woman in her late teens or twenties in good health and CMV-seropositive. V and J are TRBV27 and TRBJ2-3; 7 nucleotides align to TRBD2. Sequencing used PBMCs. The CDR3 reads CASSPSSGPSTDTQYF. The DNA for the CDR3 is TGTGCCAGCAGTCCGTCTAGCGGCCCTAGCACAGATACGCAGTATTTT.